This T cell receptor (beta chain) was recorded in a study of blood T cells in healthy people across ages. Study-wide findings and caveats: PBMCs left unsorted prevented a conclusive naive versus antigen-experienced comparison.

A remark on this clonotype: Its cognate antigen is unknown.

The CDR3 contains 14 residues. Between the trimmed V and J ends, which lost 1 base and 4 bases, there was a span of 9 bases. Germline values: CDR1 SGHAT, CDR2 FQDESV (reference sequence). Alongside a J-beta primer mix, a sample-barcoded 5' primer served in a second PCR lasting 7 to 11 cycles. TCRdb re-analysed the 5' RACE reads in MiXCR, keeping a single row per CDR3 protein. In the table there are about 380,000 distinct CDR3 sequences, approximately 51% of which are singletons. The material sequenced was blood. The chain employs TRBV11-1 and TRBJ2-3; D perhaps matches TRBD1 (5 bases). This clonotype originated in a man aged 60 to 75 in good health. DNA of the CDR3: TGTGCCAGCAGCTTAGTCGTCAGGGCAGATACGCAGTATTTT. As protein: CASSLVVRADTQYF.